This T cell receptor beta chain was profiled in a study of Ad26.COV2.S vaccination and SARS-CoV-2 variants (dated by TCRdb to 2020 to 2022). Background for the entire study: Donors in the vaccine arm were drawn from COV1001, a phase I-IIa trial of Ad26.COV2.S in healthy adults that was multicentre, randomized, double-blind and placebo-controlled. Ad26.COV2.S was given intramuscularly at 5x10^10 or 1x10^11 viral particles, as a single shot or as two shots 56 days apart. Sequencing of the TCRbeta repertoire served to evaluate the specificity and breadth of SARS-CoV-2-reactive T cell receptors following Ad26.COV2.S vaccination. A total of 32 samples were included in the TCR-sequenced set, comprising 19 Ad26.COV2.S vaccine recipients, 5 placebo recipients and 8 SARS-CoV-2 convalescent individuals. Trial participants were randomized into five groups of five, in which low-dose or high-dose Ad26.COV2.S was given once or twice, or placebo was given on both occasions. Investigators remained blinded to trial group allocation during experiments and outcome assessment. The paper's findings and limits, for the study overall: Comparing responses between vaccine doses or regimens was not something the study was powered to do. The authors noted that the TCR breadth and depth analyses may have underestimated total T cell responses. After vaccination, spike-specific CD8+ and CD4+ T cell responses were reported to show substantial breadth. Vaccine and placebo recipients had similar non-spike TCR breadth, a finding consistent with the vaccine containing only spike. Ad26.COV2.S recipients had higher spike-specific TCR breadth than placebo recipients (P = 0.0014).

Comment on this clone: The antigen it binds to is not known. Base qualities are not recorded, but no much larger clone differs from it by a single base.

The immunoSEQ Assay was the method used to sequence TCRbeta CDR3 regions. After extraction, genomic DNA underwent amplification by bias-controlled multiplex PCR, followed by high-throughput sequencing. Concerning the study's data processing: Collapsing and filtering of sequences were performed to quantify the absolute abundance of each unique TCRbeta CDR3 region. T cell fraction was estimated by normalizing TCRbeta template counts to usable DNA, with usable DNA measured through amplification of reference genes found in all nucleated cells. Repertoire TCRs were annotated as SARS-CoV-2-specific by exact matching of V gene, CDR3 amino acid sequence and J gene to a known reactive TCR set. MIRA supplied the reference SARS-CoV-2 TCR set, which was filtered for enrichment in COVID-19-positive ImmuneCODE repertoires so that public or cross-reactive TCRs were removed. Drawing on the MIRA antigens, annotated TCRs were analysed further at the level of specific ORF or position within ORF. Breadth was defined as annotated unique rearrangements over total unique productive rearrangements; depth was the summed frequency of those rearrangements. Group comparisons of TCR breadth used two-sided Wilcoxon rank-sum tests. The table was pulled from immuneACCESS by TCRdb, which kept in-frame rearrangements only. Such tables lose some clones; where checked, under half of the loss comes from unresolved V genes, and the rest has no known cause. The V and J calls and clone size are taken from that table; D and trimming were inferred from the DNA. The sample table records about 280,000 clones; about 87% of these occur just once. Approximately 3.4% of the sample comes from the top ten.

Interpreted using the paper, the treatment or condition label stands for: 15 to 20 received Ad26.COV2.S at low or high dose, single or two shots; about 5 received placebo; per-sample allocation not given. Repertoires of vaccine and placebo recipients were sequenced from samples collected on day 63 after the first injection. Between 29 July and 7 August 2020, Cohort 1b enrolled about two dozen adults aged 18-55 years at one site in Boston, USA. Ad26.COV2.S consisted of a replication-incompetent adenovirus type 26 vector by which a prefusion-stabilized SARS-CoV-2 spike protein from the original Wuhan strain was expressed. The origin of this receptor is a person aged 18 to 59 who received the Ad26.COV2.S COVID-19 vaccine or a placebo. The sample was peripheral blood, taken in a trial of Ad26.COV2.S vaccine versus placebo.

The DNA sequence is as follows: TGTGCCAGCAGCCTCGGACAGGGGACCACGGCACCCCTCCACTTT. Its protein is CASSLGQGTTAPLHF. The V and J segments used are TRBV7-2 and TRBJ1-6; a stretch of 9 junction bases matches TRBD1. Sequences SGHTA (CDR1) and FQGNSA (CDR2) are obtained from the germline V gene. From its cysteine to its phenylalanine, the CDR3 spans 15 amino acids. The read is trimmed to its CDR3 DNA, 45 bases read in frame from base 1. After removal of 5 bases from V and 11 bases from J, the junction retains 10 bases not matched to a gene.